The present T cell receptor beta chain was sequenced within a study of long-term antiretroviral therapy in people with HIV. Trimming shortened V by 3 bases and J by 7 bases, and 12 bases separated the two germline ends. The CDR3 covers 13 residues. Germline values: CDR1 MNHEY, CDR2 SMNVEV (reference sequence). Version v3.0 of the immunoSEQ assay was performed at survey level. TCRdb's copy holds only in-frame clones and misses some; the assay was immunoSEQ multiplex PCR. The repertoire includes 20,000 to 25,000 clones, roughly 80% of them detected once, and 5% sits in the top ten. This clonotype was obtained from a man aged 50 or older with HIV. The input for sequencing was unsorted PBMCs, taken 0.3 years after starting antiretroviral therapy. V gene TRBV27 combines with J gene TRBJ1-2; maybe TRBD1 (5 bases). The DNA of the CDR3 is TGTGCCAGCAGTTTTTGGGGGAATGGTGGCTACACCTTC. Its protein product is CASSFWGNGGYTF.